Described below is a single TCR beta chain sequence and its context. The data were taken from a study of blood T cell repertoires in COVID-19. Background on the study: The origin of the acute and convalescent COVID-19 samples was the United States, Italy and Spain.

The authors' processing: Reference gene primer amplification yielded estimated nucleated cell counts. Measured with immunoSEQ multiplex PCR; TCRdb has only the in-frame clones, and not every one. V, J and clone size were drawn from that table, and D and trimming were deduced from the DNA. The table includes around 360,000 clones, 70% to 90% detected once. Sequencing was carried out using peripheral blood. The source of this sequence is a woman aged 25 to 39 with COVID-19, enrolled during active disease.

The CDR3 reads CASSIHGLTGANTGELFF. The CDR3 bases are TGTGCCAGTAGTATACATGGGTTGACGGGTGCGAACACCGGGGAGCTGTTTTTT. The chain joins TRBV19 to TRBJ2-2; D is unresolved. CDR3 length: 18 amino acids. The V gene lost 2 bases and the J gene lost 0 bases, with 16 bases spanning the gap. Germline CDR1 and CDR2: LNHDA and SQIVND (reference sequence).